This entry lists 9 T cell receptor beta chains sequenced from one sample in a study of blood T cell repertoires in COVID-19. Here immunoSEQ multiplex PCR was the method, and the copy in TCRdb shows in-frame clones only, minus some. The data show approximately 200,000 clones, about nine tenths seen once. The sequenced material came from peripheral blood. The receptors shown here come from a woman in her 30s with acute or convalescent COVID-19.

The chain carries TRBV10-3 and TRBJ1-4; 9 nucleotides line up with TRBD1. This CDR3 contains 12 residues. The trim removed 10 bases at V and 6 bases at J, leaving 3 bases unmatched. The germline gives CDR1 ENHRY, CDR2 SYGVKD. In DNA, the CDR3 is TGTGCCACCCGGGACAGGGATGAAAAACTGTTTTTT. It is translated as CATRDRDEKLFF.

This clone came up a few times. This chain links TRBV10-3 with TRBJ1-2, with TRBD1 identical over 8 bases. The germline V gene has CDR1 ENHRY and CDR2 SYGVKD. After removal of 10 bases from V and 3 bases from J, the junction contained 10 bases not matched to a gene. The length of the CDR3 is 14 residues. Here the CDR3 reads CATQRTGRDYGYTF. The DNA for the CDR3 is TGTGCCACCCAAAGGACAGGGAGGGACTATGGCTACACCTTC.

V is TRBV23-1 and J is TRBJ2-5; no clear D gene. TRBV23-1 is designated an ORF whose function remains uncertain. Trimming pared 8 bases from V and 4 bases from J, leaving 17 bases between. The CDR3 is 14 amino acids. The CDR3 DNA sequence: TGCGCCAGCCTACAATGGGCCACCGGAGAGACCCAGTACTTC. This gives the protein CASLQWATGETQYF.

The chain carries TRBV5-4 and TRBJ2-5, with D possibly TRBD1 on 6 matching bases. The V gene lost 10 bases and the J gene lost 4 bases, with 14 bases spanning the gap. CDR1 is SGHNT, CDR2 YYREEE, per germline (reference sequence). The CDR3 is 12 amino acids. CDR3 DNA: TGTGCCGGGGGCAACGGAAGAGAGACCCAGTACTTC. The encoded protein is CAGGNGRETQYF.

The CDR3 protein is CASSPSGNRYNEQFF. The DNA for the CDR3 is TGTGCCAGCAGCCCTAGCGGGAATAGATACAATGAGCAGTTCTTC. The chain combines TRBV11-2 with TRBJ2-1, with 9 bases fitting TRBD2. The CDR3 has 15 residues. Trimming removed 5 bases from V and 4 bases from J; junction bases left unmatched: 6. The germline V gene encodes CDR1 SGHAT and CDR2 FQNNGV.

The rearrangement links TRBV5-1 to TRBJ1-4, with D tentatively TRBD1 (6 bases). The CDR3 is made up of 14 amino acids. Germline CDR1 is SGHRS and CDR2 is YFSETQ. The ends were cut back, 7 bases at V and 8 bases at J, with 18 bases in the middle. This chain's CDR3 is CASSPGVTLEKLFF. CDR3 sequence (DNA): TGCGCCAGCTCTCCAGGGGTCACCTTGGAAAAACTGTTTTTT.

This clone has just a few counts. This chain connects TRBV27 to TRBJ2-1, with 10 bases lining up with TRBD2. CDR3 length: 17 residues. Looked up from germline, CDR1 is MNHEY and CDR2 is SMNVEV (reference sequence). The V segment lost 2 bases and the J segment 4 bases; nucleotides outside the gene matches: 8. This chain's CDR3 is CASSLVAGLAPYNEQFF. CDR3 sequence (DNA): TGTGCCAGCAGTTTAGTCGCGGGACTAGCGCCTTACAATGAGCAGTTCTTC.

The chain has TRBV28 and TRBJ2-2; 10 bases are shared with TRBD2. The CDR3 spans 18 residues. V was clipped by 1 base and J by 7 bases; unmatched bases: 12. Germline V gene lookup returns CDR1 MDHEN and CDR2 SYDVKM. The CDR3 DNA sequence: TGTGCCAGCAGTTTATACTCCTCCAGGACTAGCGGTCGCGGGGAGCTGTTTTTT. Translated: CASSLYSSRTSGRGELFF.

This clone occurred once. Other DNA sequences in the sample encode the same CDR3. V is TRBV28 and J is TRBJ2-3, with D maybe TRBD2 (6 bases). This CDR3 has 14 amino acids. V lost 3 bases to trimming and J lost 1 base, with 8 bases between them. Looked up from germline, CDR1 is MDHEN and CDR2 is SYDVKM. The CDR3 loop reads CASSLPGGTDTQYF. The CDR3 region has the DNA TGTGCCAGCAGTTTGCCGGGGGGCACAGATACGCAGTATTTT.